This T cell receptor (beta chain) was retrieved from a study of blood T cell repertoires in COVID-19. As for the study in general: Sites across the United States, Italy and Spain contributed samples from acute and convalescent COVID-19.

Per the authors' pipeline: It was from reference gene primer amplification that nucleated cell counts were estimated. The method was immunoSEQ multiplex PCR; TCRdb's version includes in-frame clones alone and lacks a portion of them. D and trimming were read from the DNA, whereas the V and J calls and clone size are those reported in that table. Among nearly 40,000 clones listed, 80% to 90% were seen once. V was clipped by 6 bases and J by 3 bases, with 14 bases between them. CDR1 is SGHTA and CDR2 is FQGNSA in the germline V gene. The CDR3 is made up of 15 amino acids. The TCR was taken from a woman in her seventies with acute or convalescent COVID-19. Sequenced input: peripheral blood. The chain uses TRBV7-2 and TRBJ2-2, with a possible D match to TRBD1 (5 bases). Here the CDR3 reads CASSTQAGYTGELFF. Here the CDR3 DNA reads TGTGCCAGCAGTACACAGGCCGGGTACACCGGGGAGCTGTTTTTT.